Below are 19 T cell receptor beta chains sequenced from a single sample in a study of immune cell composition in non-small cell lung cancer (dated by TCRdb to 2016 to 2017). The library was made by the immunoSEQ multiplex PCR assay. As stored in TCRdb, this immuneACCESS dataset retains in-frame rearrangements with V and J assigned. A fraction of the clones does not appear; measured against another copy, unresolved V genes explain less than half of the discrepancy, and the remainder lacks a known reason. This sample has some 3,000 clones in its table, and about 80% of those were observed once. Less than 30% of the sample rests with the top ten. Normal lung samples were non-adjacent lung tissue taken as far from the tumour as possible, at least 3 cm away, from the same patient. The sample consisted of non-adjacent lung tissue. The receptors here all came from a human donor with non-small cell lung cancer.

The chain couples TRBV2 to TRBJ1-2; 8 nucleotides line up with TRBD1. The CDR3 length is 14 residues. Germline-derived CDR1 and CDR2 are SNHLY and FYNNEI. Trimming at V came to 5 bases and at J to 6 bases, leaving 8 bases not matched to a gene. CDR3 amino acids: CASSRDRRLDGYTF. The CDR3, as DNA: TGTGCCAGCAGTCGGGACAGGAGGCTGGATGGCTACACCTTC.

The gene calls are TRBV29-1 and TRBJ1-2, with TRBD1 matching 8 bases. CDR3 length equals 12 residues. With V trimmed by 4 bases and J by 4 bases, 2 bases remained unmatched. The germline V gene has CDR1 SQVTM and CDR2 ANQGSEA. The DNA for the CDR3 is TGCAGCGTTGGAGACAGGGGCTATGGCTACACCTTC. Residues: CSVGDRGYGYTF.

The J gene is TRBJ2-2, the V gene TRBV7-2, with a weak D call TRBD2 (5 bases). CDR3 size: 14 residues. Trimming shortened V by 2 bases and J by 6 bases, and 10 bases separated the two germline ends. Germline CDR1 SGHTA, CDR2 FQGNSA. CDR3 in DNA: TGTGCCAGCAGCTTAACGGGGATACCCGGGGAGCTGTTTTTT. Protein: CASSLTGIPGELFF.

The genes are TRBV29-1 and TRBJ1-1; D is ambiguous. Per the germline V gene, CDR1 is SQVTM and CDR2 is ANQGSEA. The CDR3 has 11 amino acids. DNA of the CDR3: TGCAGTGGACTAGTGAACACTGAAGCTTTCTTT. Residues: CSGLVNTEAFF.

The CDR3, as DNA: TGTGCCAGCAGCCCGGGACTAGCGGGAGGGGGGGAGCTGTTTTTT. This codes for CASSPGLAGGGELFF. The chain is built from TRBV11-3 and TRBJ2-2, with 16 bases that match TRBD2. The CDR3 consists of 15 residues. CDR1 is SGHNT and CDR2 is YENEEA in the germline V gene. V gave up 5 bases and J gave up 8 bases; unmatched junction bases: 2. Looking up the rest from reference TRBV11-3 and TRBJ2-2 gives the full variable domain: EAGVVQSPRYKIIEKKQPVAFWCNPISGHNTLYWYLQNLGQGPELLIRYENEEAVDDSQLPKDRFSAERLKGVDSTLKIQPAELGDSAVYLCASSPGLAGGGELFFGEGSRLTVL.

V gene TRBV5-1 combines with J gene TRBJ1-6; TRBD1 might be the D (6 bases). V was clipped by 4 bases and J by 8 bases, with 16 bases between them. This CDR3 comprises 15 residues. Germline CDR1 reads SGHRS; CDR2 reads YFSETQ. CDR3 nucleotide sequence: TGCGCCAGCAGCCTTACAGGGTCTGGTGATTCACCCCTCCACTTT. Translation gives CASSLTGSGDSPLHF.

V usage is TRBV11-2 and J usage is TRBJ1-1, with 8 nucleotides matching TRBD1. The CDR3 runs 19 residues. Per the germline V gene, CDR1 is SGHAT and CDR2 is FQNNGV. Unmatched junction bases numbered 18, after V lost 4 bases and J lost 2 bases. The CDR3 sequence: CASSSTPWGRGHDNTEAFF. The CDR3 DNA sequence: TGTGCCAGCAGCTCCACCCCCTGGGGCAGGGGGCACGATAACACTGAAGCTTTCTTT.

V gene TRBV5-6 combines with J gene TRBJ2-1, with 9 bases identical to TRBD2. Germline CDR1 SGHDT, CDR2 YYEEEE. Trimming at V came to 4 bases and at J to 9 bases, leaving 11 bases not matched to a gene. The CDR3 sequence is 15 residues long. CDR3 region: CASSPMALAGSEQFF. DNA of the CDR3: TGTGCCAGCAGCCCAATGGCCCTAGCGGGAAGTGAGCAGTTCTTC.

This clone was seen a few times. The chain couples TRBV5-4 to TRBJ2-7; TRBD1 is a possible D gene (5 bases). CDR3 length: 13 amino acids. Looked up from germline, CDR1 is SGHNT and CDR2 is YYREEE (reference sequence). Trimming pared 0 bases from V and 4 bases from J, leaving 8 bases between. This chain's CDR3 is CASSLGTQYEQYF. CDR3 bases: TGTGCCAGCAGCTTGGGGACACAATACGAGCAGTACTTC.

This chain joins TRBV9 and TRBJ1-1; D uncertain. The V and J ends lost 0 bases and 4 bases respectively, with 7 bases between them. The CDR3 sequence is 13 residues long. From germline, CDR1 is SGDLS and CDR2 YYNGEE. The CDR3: CASSVASGTEAFF. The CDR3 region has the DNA TGTGCCAGCAGCGTAGCTAGTGGCACTGAAGCTTTCTTT.

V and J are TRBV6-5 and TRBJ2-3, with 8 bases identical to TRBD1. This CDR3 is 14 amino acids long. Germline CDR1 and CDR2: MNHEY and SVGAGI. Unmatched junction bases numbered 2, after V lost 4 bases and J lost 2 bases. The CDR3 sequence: CASSLDRVTDTQYF. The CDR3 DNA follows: TGTGCCAGCAGTTTGGACAGGGTCACAGATACGCAGTATTTT.

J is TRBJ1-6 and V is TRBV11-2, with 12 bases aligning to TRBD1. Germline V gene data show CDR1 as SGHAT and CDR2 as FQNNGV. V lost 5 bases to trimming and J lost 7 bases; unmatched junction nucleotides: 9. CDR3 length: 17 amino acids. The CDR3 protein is CASSQGQGATLNSPLHF. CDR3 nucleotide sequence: TGTGCCAGCAGCCAGGGACAGGGGGCAACCCTGAATTCACCCCTCCACTTT.

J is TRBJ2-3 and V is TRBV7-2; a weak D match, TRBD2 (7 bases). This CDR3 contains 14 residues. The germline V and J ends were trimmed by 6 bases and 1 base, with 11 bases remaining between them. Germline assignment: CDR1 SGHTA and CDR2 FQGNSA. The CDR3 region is CASRPGGGTDTQYF. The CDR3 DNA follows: TGTGCCAGCAGACCGGGGGGCGGCACAGATACGCAGTATTTT.

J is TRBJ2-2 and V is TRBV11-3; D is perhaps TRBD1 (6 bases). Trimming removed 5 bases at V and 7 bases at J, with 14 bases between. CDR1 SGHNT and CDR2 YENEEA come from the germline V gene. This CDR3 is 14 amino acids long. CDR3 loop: CASSVVTGIGELFF. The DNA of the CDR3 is TGTGCCAGCAGCGTAGTAACAGGGATCGGGGAGCTGTTTTTT.

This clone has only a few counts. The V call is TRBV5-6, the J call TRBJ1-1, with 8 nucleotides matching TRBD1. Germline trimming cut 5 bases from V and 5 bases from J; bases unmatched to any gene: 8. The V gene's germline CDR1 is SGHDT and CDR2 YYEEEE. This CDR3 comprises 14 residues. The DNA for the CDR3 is TGTGCCAGCAGGTCCGGGACAGGACTTACTGAAGCTTTCTTT. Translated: CASRSGTGLTEAFF. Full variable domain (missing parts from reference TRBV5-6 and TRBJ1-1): DAGVTQSPTHLIKTRGQQVTLRCSPKSGHDTVSWYQQALGQGPQFIFQYYEEEERQRGNFPDRFSGHQFPNYSSELNVNALLLGDSALYLCASRSGTGLTEAFFGQGTRLTVV.

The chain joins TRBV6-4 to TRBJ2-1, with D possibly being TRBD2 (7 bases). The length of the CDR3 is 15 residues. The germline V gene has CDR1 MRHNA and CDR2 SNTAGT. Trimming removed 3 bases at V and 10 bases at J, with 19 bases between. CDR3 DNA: TGTGCCAGCAGTGAAGTGGGGGGGGGCCAGGTCGAGCAGTTCTTC. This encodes CASSEVGGGQVEQFF.

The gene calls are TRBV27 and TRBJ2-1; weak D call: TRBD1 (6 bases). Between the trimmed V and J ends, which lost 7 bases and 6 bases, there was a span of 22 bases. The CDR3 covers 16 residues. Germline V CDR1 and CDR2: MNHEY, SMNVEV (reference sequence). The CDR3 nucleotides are TGTGCCAGCACCACATGGACCGGGACAAGACCCAATGAGCAGTTCTTC. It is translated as CASTTWTGTRPNEQFF.

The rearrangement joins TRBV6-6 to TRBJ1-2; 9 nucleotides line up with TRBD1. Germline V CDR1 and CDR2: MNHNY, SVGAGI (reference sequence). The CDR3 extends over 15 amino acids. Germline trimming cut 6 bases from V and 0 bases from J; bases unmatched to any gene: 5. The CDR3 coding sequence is TGTGCCAGCAGACACCGGGACAGGGCTAACTATGGCTACACCTTC. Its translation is CASRHRDRANYGYTF.

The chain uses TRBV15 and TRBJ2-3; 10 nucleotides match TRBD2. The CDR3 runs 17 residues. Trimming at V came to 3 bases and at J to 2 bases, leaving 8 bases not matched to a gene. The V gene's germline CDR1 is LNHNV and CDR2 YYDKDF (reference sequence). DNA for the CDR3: TGTGCCACCAGCAGTCCCTGGCTAGCGGGGGACACAGATACGCAGTATTTT. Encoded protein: CATSSPWLAGDTDTQYF.